This TCR beta chain was identified in a study of identical twins. The sample holds many counts of this clonotype. Each CDR3 protein gets one entry after TCRdb re-called the 5' RACE reads with MiXCR. This repertoire shows around 570,000 distinct CDR3 sequences, nearly 10% found once; its top ten account for 2.5% to 3.5%. This CDR3 spans 15 amino acids. These data were also filed under a second study, of yellow fever vaccine responses in identical twins.

The sequencing sample was made of PBMCs. This chain joins TRBV3-2 and TRBJ2-5; the table gives TRBD2 as D, unverified against the DNA. TRBV3-2 is a known pseudogene. This clonotype was obtained from a woman aged 18-29 years in good health. The CDR3 DNA follows: TGTGCCAGCAGCCTTCCGCGGGAGGGCTTAGAGACCCAGTACTTC. Translation: CASSLPREGLETQYF.